The 29 T cell receptor beta chains given below trace back to one sample, sequenced in a study of blood T cell repertoires in COVID-19 (dated by TCRdb to 2018 to 2021). Library preparation used the immunoSEQ multiplex PCR assay. TCRdb took this table from immuneACCESS and kept in-frame rearrangements with V and J called. Such tables lack part of the clones; where checked against another copy, unresolved V genes explain under half of the gap, and the rest is unexplained. The sample profile shows 150,000 to 180,000 clones; around 78% of them were found once. The ten largest clones take up around 1.7% of the sample. Sequenced sample: peripheral blood. The source is a man at least 80 years old with acute or convalescent COVID-19.

This clone was counted at least ten times. The chain joins TRBV7-2 to TRBJ1-1; TRBD1 matches at 8 bases. This CDR3 is built from 14 residues. Germline lookup yields CDR1 SGHTA and CDR2 FQGNSA. V gave up 2 bases and J gave up 4 bases; unmatched junction bases: 3. DNA of the CDR3: TGTGCCAGCAGCTTACCGACAGGGGCCACTGAAGCTTTCTTT. Translation gives CASSLPTGATEAFF. Using reference TRBV7-2 and TRBJ1-1 for the parts outside the CDR3, the full variable domain is GAGVSQSPSNKVTEKGKDVELRCDPISGHTALYWYRQSLGQGLEFLIYFQGNSAPDKSGLPSDRFSAERTGGSVSTLTIQRTQQEDSAVYLCASSLPTGATEAFFGQGTRLTVV.

A remark on this clone: Other DNA variants within this sample encode the same CDR3. The CDR3 DNA reads TGTGCCAGCAGTTTGACAGGCAATCAGCCCCAGCATTTT. This sequence encodes CASSLTGNQPQHF. The V call is TRBV12-3 or TRBV12-4, the J call TRBJ1-5; the D gene is possibly TRBD1 (5 bases). The V gene lost 3 bases and the J gene lost 2 bases, with 5 bases spanning the gap. The CDR3 sequence is 13 residues long.

This clone was detected only a few times. The chain uses TRBV6-1 and TRBJ2-1; 7 positions agree with TRBD2. The CDR3 runs to 17 residues. Unmatched junction bases numbered 5, after V lost 0 bases and J lost 0 bases. From germline, CDR1 is MNHNS and CDR2 SASEGT. DNA for the CDR3: TGTGCCAGCAGTGAAGCTCGCGGGGGAATCTCCTACAATGAGCAGTTCTTC. Translated: CASSEARGGISYNEQFF.

The V and J genes are TRBV18 and TRBJ2-3; possible D gene TRBD1, 6 bases. Germline CDR1 and CDR2: KGHSH and LQKENI. V was cut by 2 bases and J by 6 bases, with 12 bases left in between. The CDR3 runs to 14 residues. The CDR3 DNA sequence: TGTGCCAGCTCACCAAATCCAGGGGTGGATACGCAGTATTTT. Its protein is CASSPNPGVDTQYF.

The chain uses TRBV7-2 and TRBJ2-7, with D possibly TRBD2 on 8 matching bases. From germline, CDR1 is SGHTA and CDR2 FQGNSA. The CDR3 runs 15 residues. The ends were cut back, 2 bases at V and 7 bases at J, with 18 bases in the middle. This CDR3 is CASSLTSGSRGEQYF. The CDR3 coding sequence is TGTGCCAGCAGCTTAACTAGCGGATCCAGGGGGGAGCAGTACTTC.

The V and J genes are TRBV11-3 and TRBJ2-2; 9 nucleotides match TRBD1. From germline, CDR1 is SGHNT and CDR2 YENEEA. The trim removed 5 bases at V and 7 bases at J, leaving 8 bases unmatched. The CDR3 has 15 amino acids. This CDR3 reads CASSLGQGGGGELFF. CDR3 bases: TGTGCCAGCAGCCTGGGACAGGGCGGAGGCGGGGAGCTGTTTTTT. Variable domain in full (rest from reference TRBV11-3 and TRBJ2-2): EAGVVQSPRYKIIEKKQPVAFWCNPISGHNTLYWYLQNLGQGPELLIRYENEEAVDDSQLPKDRFSAERLKGVDSTLKIQPAELGDSAVYLCASSLGQGGGGELFFGEGSRLTVL.

Written as DNA, the CDR3 is TGTGCCAGCAGGGTTCTAGGGGGGGCCTACGAGCAGTACTTC. Its translation: CASRVLGGAYEQYF. The V and J genes are TRBV7-2 and TRBJ2-7, with TRBD2 as a possible D gene (7 bases). The CDR3 runs to 14 residues. CDR1 and CDR2 from the germline V gene are SGHTA and FQGNSA. Trimming removed 6 bases from V and 2 bases from J, with 14 bases in between. The variable domain in full, completed from reference TRBV7-2 and TRBJ2-7, reads GAGVSQSPSNKVTEKGKDVELRCDPISGHTALYWYRQSLGQGLEFLIYFQGNSAPDKSGLPSDRFSAERTGGSVSTLTIQRTQQEDSAVYLCASRVLGGAYEQYFGPGTRLTVT.

The rearrangement links TRBV18 to TRBJ2-5; 8 bases match TRBD1. The V and J ends lost 6 bases and 5 bases, in that order; junction bases with no gene match: 11. CDR1 and CDR2 from the germline V gene are KGHSH and LQKENI. CDR3 length equals 15 residues. The CDR3 DNA follows: TGTGCCAGCTCTCCGGGACAGGTTAAAAGTGAGACCCAGTACTTC. Protein product: CASSPGQVKSETQYF. Variable domain in full (rest from reference TRBV18 and TRBJ2-5): NAGVMQNPRHLVRRRGQEARLRCSPMKGHSHVYWYRQLPEEGLKFMVYLQKENIIDESGMPKERFSAEFPKEGPSILRIQQVVRGDSAAYFCASSPGQVKSETQYFGPGTRLLVL.

The genes are TRBV15 and TRBJ1-5; D uncertain. This CDR3 is built from 12 residues. With 5 bases removed from V and 2 bases from J, the gap between germline ends came to 4 bases. Germline CDR1 LNHNV, CDR2 YYDKDF (reference sequence). CDR3 loop: CATSEGNQPQHF. Written as DNA, the CDR3 is TGTGCCACCAGCGAGGGCAATCAGCCCCAGCATTTT.

This clone was detected once. The J gene is TRBJ2-5, the V gene TRBV19; 8 bases align to TRBD1. The germline V gene has CDR1 LNHDA and CDR2 SQIVND (reference sequence). This CDR3 has 14 amino acids. The V gene end was trimmed by 5 bases and the J gene end by 5 bases; junction bases not matched to a gene: 7. The CDR3: CASSPDRDRETQYF. The CDR3 nucleotides read TGTGCCAGTAGTCCCGACCGGGACAGGGAGACCCAGTACTTC.

This clone has just a few counts. Different DNA sequences within this sample yield the same CDR3. J is TRBJ1-2 and V is TRBV2; 8 positions match TRBD1. Germline V gene data show CDR1 as SNHLY and CDR2 as FYNNEI. With 4 bases clipped from V and 2 bases from J, the junction kept 3 bases outside the gene matches. The CDR3 contains 14 residues. The CDR3 spells CASSADRGNYGYTF. Here the CDR3 DNA reads TGTGCCAGCAGTGCTGACAGGGGAAACTATGGCTACACCTTC.

V usage is TRBV6-2 or TRBV6-3 and J usage is TRBJ1-5; possible D gene TRBD1, 5 bases. The germline V gene has CDR1 MNHEY and CDR2 SVGEGT. The germline V and J ends were trimmed by 4 bases and 8 bases, with 18 bases remaining between them. The CDR3 consists of 15 residues. The CDR3 sequence is CASSSAGMGMEPQHF. The CDR3 nucleotides read TGTGCCAGCAGTTCTGCAGGGATGGGCATGGAGCCCCAGCATTTT.

The table lists this clone with a count of one. The chain couples TRBV6-2 or TRBV6-3 to TRBJ2-5, with a tentative D call TRBD2 (6 bases). Germline CDR1 reads MNHEY; CDR2 reads SVGEGT. Trimming removed 4 bases from V and 5 bases from J, with 20 bases in between. The CDR3 length is 16 residues. CDR3 nucleotides: TGTGCCAGCAGTTCCGTCGGGACTGATAAACTGGAGACCCAGTACTTC. Protein product: CASSSVGTDKLETQYF.

V usage is TRBV21-1 and J usage is TRBJ2-1; the table names TRBD2, a call not compared with the DNA. TRBV21-1 is recorded as a pseudogene. This CDR3 is 19 amino acids long. The CDR3 bases are TGTGCCAGCAGCAAAGTCCCGGGGGGGGCGGCCCCGGTAGGCAATGAGCAGTTCTTC. Amino acid sequence: CASSKVPGGAAPVGNEQFF.

This rearrangement joins TRBV5-1 to TRBJ1-1; D not certain. From germline, CDR1 is SGHRS and CDR2 YFSETQ. The V end was cut by 4 bases, the J end by 11 bases, with 15 bases between. This CDR3 is built from 12 residues. CDR3 DNA: TGCGCCAGCAGCGACTCCGGGGTCCTCGCTTTCTTT. Its protein product is CASSDSGVLAFF.

The chain employs TRBV18 and TRBJ2-6; weak D call: TRBD1 (5 bases). The germline gives CDR1 KGHSH, CDR2 LQKENI. Trimming pared 2 bases from V and 0 bases from J, leaving 11 bases between. The CDR3 runs to 17 residues. The CDR3 coding sequence is TGTGCCAGCTCACCAATCACAGGTAGCTCTGGGGCCAACGTCCTGACTTTC. It encodes CASSPITGSSGANVLTF.

The chain is built from TRBV9 and TRBJ1-3; D is uncertain. The V and J ends lost 2 bases and 1 base respectively, with 7 bases between them. The CDR3 has 14 residues. The germline V gene has CDR1 SGDLS and CDR2 YYNGEE. This chain's CDR3 is CASSVTVSGNTIYF. The CDR3 DNA reads TGTGCCAGCAGCGTCACAGTTTCTGGAAACACCATATATTTT.

This clone was seen a handful of times. The J gene is TRBJ2-7, the V gene TRBV5-1; 10 bases align to TRBD1. The trim removed 4 bases at V and 5 bases at J, leaving 6 bases unmatched. CDR3 size: 14 residues. Germline V CDR1 and CDR2: SGHRS, YFSETQ. CDR3: CASSPGQGIHEQYF. For the CDR3, the DNA is TGCGCCAGCAGCCCGGGACAGGGGATCCACGAGCAGTACTTC.

The J gene is TRBJ1-6, the V gene TRBV3-1 (or the pseudogene TRBV3-2); 7 bases map to TRBD1. The ends lost 4 bases at V and 1 base at J; junction bases unmatched: 10. The CDR3 loop spans 18 amino acids. CDR1 LGHDT and CDR2 YNNKEL come from the germline V gene (reference sequence). The CDR3 sequence is CASSRRGQRASYNSPLHF. Here the CDR3 DNA reads TGTGCCAGCAGCCGTAGGGGACAGAGAGCTTCCTATAATTCACCCCTCCACTTT.

V is TRBV16 and J is TRBJ1-4, with D maybe TRBD1 (5 bases). Germline CDR1 KGHSY, CDR2 FQNENV. This CDR3 comprises 13 residues. V dropped 3 bases and J dropped 8 bases, with 10 bases sitting between them. The CDR3 reads CASSQTVGEKLFF. CDR3 bases: TGTGCCAGCAGCCAGACAGTTGGGGAAAAACTGTTTTTT.

The rearrangement uses TRBV6-4 and TRBJ2-3; the match to TRBD2 covers 8 bases. The CDR3 totals 14 residues. V trimming: 5 bases; J trimming: 3 bases; junction bases outside the gene matches: 4. Germline V CDR1 and CDR2: MRHNA, SNTAGT. This CDR3 reads CASSPSGYTDTQYF. The DNA for the CDR3 is TGTGCCAGCAGTCCTAGCGGGTATACAGATACGCAGTATTTT.

This clone was seen a few times. The rearrangement links TRBV19 to TRBJ2-3; TRBD2 aligns across 11 bases. Per the germline V gene, CDR1 is LNHDA and CDR2 is SQIVND (reference sequence). V shed 6 bases and J 5 bases; nucleotides not matched to a gene: 1. The CDR3 spans 13 residues. CDR3 DNA: TGTGCCAGTAGGCTAGCGGGGGGAGATACGCAGTATTTT. Protein sequence: CASRLAGGDTQYF.

V gene TRBV5-1 combines with J gene TRBJ1-2; weak D call: TRBD1 (5 bases). This CDR3 contains 13 residues. Germline CDR1 SGHRS, CDR2 YFSETQ. Deletions cut 0 bases from V and 8 bases from J, with 11 bases between. CDR3 DNA: TGCGCCAGCAGCTTGGCCTCGGGGGAAGGCTACACCTTC. Amino acids: CASSLASGEGYTF.

The CDR3 region is CASRDRGVMNTEAFF. The CDR3 DNA reads as TGTGCCAGCAGGGACAGGGGCGTAATGAACACTGAAGCTTTCTTT. The J gene is TRBJ1-1, the V gene TRBV6-5, with TRBD1 matching 9 bases. Trimming at V came to 6 bases and at J to 0 bases, leaving 5 bases not matched to a gene. The CDR3 contains 15 residues. Germline V gives CDR1 MNHEY, CDR2 SVGAGI.

V is TRBV5-1 and J is TRBJ2-7; D uncertain. Trimming took off 0 bases at V and 0 bases at J, with 7 bases between the two ends. Per the germline V gene, CDR1 is SGHRS and CDR2 is YFSETQ. The CDR3 runs to 14 residues. CDR3 residues: CASSLAVSSYEQYF. In DNA form, the CDR3 reads TGCGCCAGCAGCTTGGCGGTGTCCTCCTACGAGCAGTACTTC.

This chain joins TRBV18 and TRBJ2-2, with 8 bases aligning to TRBD2. This CDR3 contains 18 residues. Germline V gene lookup returns CDR1 KGHSH and CDR2 LQKENI. The trim removed 0 bases at V and 5 bases at J, leaving 11 bases unmatched. For the CDR3, the DNA is TGTGCCAGCTCACCACCGGGAGGAAGCGGGGGCCGGACCGGGGAGCTGTTTTTT. It translates to CASSPPGGSGGRTGELFF.

This rearrangement joins TRBV19 to TRBJ2-3; no clear D. From germline, CDR1 is LNHDA and CDR2 SQIVND (reference sequence). The CDR3 has 15 amino acids. Trimming took 2 bases from V and 1 from J, leaving 10 bases between them. The CDR3 region is CASSISQARTDTQYF. The CDR3 coding sequence is TGTGCCAGTAGTATATCGCAGGCCCGCACAGATACGCAGTATTTT. Variable domain in full (rest from reference TRBV19 and TRBJ2-3): DGGITQSPKYLFRKEGQNVTLSCEQNLNHDAMYWYRQDPGQGLRLIYYSQIVNDFQKGDIAEGYSVSREKKESFPLTVTSAQKNPTAFYLCASSISQARTDTQYFGPGTRLTVL.

This sequence joins TRBV29-1 and TRBJ2-5, with 7 bases aligning to TRBD2. Germline V lookup: CDR1 SQVTM, CDR2 ANQGSEA. This CDR3 spans 14 amino acids. V shed 4 bases, J shed 3 bases, and the junction held 8 bases outside the gene matches. The CDR3 is CSVGPAGVKETQYF. The CDR3 coding sequence is TGCAGCGTTGGCCCTGCGGGGGTAAAAGAGACCCAGTACTTC.

The chain recombines TRBV4-1 with TRBJ1-4; tentatively, D is TRBD1 (6 bases). The CDR3 totals 17 residues. The V end lost 0 bases, the J end lost 3 bases, and 14 bases lay between the germline ends. CDR1 is MGHRA, CDR2 YSYEKL, per germline. This chain's CDR3 is CASSQEGRGGSNEKLFF. In DNA form, the CDR3 reads TGCGCCAGCAGCCAAGAGGGCAGGGGAGGGTCTAATGAAAAACTGTTTTTT.